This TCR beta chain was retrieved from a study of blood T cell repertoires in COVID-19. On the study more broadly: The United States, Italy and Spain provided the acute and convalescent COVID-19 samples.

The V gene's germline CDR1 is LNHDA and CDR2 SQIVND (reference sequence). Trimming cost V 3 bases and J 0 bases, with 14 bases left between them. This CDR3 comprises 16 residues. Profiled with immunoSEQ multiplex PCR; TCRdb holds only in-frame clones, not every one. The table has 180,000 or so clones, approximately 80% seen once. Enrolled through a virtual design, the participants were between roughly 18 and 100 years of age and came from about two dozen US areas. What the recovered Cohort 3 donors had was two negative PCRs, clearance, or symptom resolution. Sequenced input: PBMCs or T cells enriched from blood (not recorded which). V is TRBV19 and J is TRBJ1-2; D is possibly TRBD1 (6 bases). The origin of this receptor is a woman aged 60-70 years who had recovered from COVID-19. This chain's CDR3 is CASSIGKGVTNYGYTF. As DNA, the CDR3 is TGTGCCAGTAGTATCGGAAAGGGGGTCACTAACTATGGCTACACCTTC.